Following are 8 T cell receptor beta chains from one sample sequenced in a study of vaccination and CD4 T cells after COVID-19. Described treatment: approximately nine-day PBMC culture with coronavirus spike peptide pools or control peptides (ViraFEST assay). The Oncomine TCR Beta short-read assay sequenced DNA from cultured CD4+ T cells. MiXCR was run by TCRdb on the PCR reads, yielding one entry per CDR3 protein. The sample lists 10,000 to 15,000 distinct CDR3 sequences, 64% occurring once. These receptors' targets are unknown. The sample taken for sequencing was CD4+ T cells from blood, cultured in vitro. The origin of the receptors is a human donor who had recovered from COVID-19.

CDR3 bases: TGCAGTGCTAGCCGGACAGGGTCTGGCTACACCTTC. Protein sequence: CSASRTGSGYTF. The chain couples TRBV20-1 to TRBJ1-2; 8 bases align to TRBD1. The CDR3 extends over 12 amino acids. Trimming at V came to 3 bases and at J to 7 bases, leaving 4 bases not matched to a gene. Per the germline V gene, CDR1 is DFQATT and CDR2 is SNEGSKA (reference sequence).

This chain links TRBV7-2 with TRBJ2-1; 13 nucleotides align to TRBD2. The CDR3 spans 19 residues. J lost 0 bases, V lost 6 bases, and 11 bases had no gene match. The germline gives CDR1 SGHTA, CDR2 FQGNSA. CDR3 in DNA: TGTGCCAGCAGGCCGGGACTAGCGGGGTTTTTATCCTCCTACAATGAGCAGTTCTTC. Amino acids: CASRPGLAGFLSSYNEQFF. The variable domain in full, with the rest retrieved from reference TRBV7-2 and TRBJ2-1, is GAGVSQSPSNKVTEKGKDVELRCDPISGHTALYWYRQSLGQGLEFLIYFQGNSAPDKSGLPSDRFSAERTGGSVSTLTIQRTQQEDSAVYLCASRPGLAGFLSSYNEQFFGPGTRLTVL.

The chain is built from TRBV27 and TRBJ1-6, with D possibly matching TRBD1 (5 bases). Germline V gene lookup returns CDR1 MNHEY and CDR2 SMNVEV (reference sequence). This CDR3 contains 17 residues. V was clipped by 4 bases and J by 7 bases, with 20 bases between them. The CDR3 is CASSSQFYGGGNSPLHF. In DNA form, the CDR3 reads TGTGCCAGCAGTTCGCAATTTTACGGGGGTGGGAATTCACCCCTCCACTTT.

In its sample, this clonotype was seen a few times. The genes are TRBV2 and TRBJ1-1, with D unresolved. The CDR3 consists of 13 residues. Germline V lookup: CDR1 SNHLY, CDR2 FYNNEI. Trimming took 10 bases from V and 4 from J, leaving 16 bases between them. Here the CDR3 DNA reads TGTGCCACCCGGGTCAGACGGGGCACTGAAGCTTTCTTT. Amino acid sequence: CATRVRRGTEAFF.

This clonotype was picked up one time. J is TRBJ1-1 and V is TRBV20-1; no definite D call. The CDR3 has 11 residues. V was pared by 5 bases and J by 5 bases, with 9 bases between. From germline, CDR1 is DFQATT and CDR2 SNEGSKA (reference sequence). CDR3 coding DNA: TGCAGTGCTGCGGAAGAGACTGAAGCTTTCTTT. Encoded protein: CSAAEETEAFF.

The table lists this clonotype with a few counts. This rearrangement joins TRBV10-3 to TRBJ1-2, with no clear D. CDR3 length equals 15 residues. Germline V gives CDR1 ENHRY, CDR2 SYGVKD. V lost 10 bases and J lost 8, with 26 bases in between. The CDR3 nucleotides are TGTGCCACCCTGAACTACGCGAAAACCTCCGCGGGCTACACCTTC. Translating it yields CATLNYAKTSAGYTF.

The chain employs TRBV10-3 and TRBJ2-1, with 10 positions matching TRBD1. The CDR3 loop spans 14 amino acids. Trimming removed 6 bases from V and 5 bases from J; junction bases left unmatched: 4. Per the germline V gene, CDR1 is ENHRY and CDR2 is SYGVKD. The CDR3 nucleotides read TGTGCCATCAGACGCGGGACAGGGGACAATGAGCAGTTCTTC. It encodes CAIRRGTGDNEQFF.

The chain links TRBV30 to TRBJ2-7; 10 nucleotides line up with TRBD1. The germline V gene has CDR1 GTSNPN and CDR2 SVGIG (reference sequence). This CDR3 has 12 amino acids. The CDR3 reads CAGQGDSYEQYF. The CDR3 DNA follows: TGTGCTGGACAGGGGGACTCCTACGAGCAGTACTTC.